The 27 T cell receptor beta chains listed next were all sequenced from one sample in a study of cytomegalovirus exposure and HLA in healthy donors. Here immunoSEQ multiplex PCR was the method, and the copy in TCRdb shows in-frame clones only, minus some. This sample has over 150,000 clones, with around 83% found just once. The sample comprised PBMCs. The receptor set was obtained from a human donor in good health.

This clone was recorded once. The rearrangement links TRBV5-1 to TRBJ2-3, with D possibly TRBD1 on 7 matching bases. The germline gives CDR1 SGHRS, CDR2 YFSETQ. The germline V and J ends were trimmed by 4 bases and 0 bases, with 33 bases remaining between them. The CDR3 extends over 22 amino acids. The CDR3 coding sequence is TGCGCCAGCAGCGTGGATCCTCGCACTGACAGGGAGGTAGCGCGAAGCACAGATACGCAGTATTTT. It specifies CASSVDPRTDREVARSTDTQYF.

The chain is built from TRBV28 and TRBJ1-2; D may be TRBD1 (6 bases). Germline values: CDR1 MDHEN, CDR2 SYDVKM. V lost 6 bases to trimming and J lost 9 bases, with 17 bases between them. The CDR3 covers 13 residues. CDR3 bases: TGTGCCAGCAGAGGACAGACTCCGGTGAGCTACACCTTC. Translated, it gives CASRGQTPVSYTF.

Here the CDR3 reads CASSEERTELYGYTF. The CDR3 nucleotides read TGTGCCAGCAGTGAAGAAAGGACAGAACTCTATGGCTACACCTTC. The V call is TRBV2, the J call TRBJ1-2; D perhaps matches TRBD1 (6 bases). The CDR3 totals 15 residues. V lost 1 base to trimming and J lost 4 bases, with 13 bases between them. Germline values: CDR1 SNHLY, CDR2 FYNNEI.

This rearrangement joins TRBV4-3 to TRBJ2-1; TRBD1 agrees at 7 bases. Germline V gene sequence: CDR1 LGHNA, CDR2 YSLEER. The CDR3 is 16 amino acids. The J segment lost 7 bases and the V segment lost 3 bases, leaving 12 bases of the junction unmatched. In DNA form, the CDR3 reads TGCGCCAGCAGCCATGGGTGGGACAGAGAGGTAAATGAGCAGTTCTTC. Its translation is CASSHGWDREVNEQFF.

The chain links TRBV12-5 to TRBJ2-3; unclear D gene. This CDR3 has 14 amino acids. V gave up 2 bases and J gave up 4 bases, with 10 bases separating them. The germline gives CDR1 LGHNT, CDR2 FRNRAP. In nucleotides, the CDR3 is TGTGCTAGTGGTTTGACCCCGGGTTCAGATACGCAGTATTTT. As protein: CASGLTPGSDTQYF.

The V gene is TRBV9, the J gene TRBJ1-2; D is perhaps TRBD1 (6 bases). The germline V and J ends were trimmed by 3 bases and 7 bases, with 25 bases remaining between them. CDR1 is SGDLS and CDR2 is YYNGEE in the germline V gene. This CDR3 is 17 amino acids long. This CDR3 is CASSAYREQLRYGGYTF. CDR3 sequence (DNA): TGTGCCAGCAGCGCCTACAGGGAACAACTCAGGTACGGTGGCTACACCTTC.

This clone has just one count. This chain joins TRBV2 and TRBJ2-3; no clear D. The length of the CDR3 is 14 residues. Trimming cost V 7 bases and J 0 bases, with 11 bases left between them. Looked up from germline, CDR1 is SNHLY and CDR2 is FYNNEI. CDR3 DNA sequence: TGTGCCAGCAAGCAAGCGCTAAGCACAGATACGCAGTATTTT. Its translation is CASKQALSTDTQYF.

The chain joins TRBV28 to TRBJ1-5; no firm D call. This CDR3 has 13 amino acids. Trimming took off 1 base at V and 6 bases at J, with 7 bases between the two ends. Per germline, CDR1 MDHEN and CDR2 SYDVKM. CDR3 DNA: TGTGCCAGCAGTTTATTTCAGCGTCAGCCCCAGCATTTT. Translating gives CASSLFQRQPQHF.

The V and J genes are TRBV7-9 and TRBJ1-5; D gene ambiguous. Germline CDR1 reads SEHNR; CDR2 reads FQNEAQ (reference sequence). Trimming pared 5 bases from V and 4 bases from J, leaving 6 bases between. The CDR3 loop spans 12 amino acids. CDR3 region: CASSAQNQPQHF. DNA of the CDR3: TGTGCCAGCAGCGCACAGAATCAGCCCCAGCATTTT.

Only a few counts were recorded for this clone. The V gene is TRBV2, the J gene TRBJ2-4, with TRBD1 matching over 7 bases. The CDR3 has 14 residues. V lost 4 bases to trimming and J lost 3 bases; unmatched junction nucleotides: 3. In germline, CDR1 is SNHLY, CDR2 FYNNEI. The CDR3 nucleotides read TGTGCCAGCAGTGGACAGGGCAACAAAAACATTCAGTACTTC. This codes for CASSGQGNKNIQYF.

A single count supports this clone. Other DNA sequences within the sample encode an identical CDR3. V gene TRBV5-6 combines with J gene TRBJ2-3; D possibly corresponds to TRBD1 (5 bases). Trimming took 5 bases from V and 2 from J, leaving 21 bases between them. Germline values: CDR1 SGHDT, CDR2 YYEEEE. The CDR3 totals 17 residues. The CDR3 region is CASSRIDRAPFTDTQYF. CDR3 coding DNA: TGTGCCAGCAGTCGTATAGACAGAGCACCTTTCACAGATACGCAGTATTTT.

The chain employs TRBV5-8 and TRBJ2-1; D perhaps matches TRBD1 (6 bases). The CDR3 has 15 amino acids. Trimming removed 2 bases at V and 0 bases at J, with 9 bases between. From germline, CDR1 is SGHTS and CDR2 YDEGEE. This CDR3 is CASSLGTTSYNEQFF. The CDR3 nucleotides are TGTGCCAGCAGCTTAGGGACAACCTCCTACAATGAGCAGTTCTTC. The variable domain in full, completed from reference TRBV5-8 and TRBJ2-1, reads EAGVTQSPTHLIKTRGQQATLRCSPISGHTSVYWYQQALGLGLQFLLWYDEGEERNRGNFPPRFSGRQFPNYSSELNVNALELEDSALYLCASSLGTTSYNEQFFGPGTRLTVL.

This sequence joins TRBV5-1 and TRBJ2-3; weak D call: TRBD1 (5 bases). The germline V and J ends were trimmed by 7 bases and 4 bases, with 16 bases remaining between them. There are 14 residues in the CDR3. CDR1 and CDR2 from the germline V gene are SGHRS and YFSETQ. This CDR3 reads CASLPGREADTQYF. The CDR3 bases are TGCGCCAGCCTTCCGGGCAGGGAAGCAGATACGCAGTATTTT.

The CDR3 spells CASRRTSGTYNEQFF. CDR3 nucleotides: TGCGCCAGCAGACGGACTAGCGGTACCTACAATGAGCAGTTCTTC. This chain links TRBV5-1 with TRBJ2-1, with TRBD2 matching 10 bases. J gave up 2 bases and V 5 bases, and 4 bases lay outside the gene matches. The germline V gene has CDR1 SGHRS and CDR2 YFSETQ. The CDR3 is 15 amino acids. Complete variable domain (other parts from reference TRBV5-1 and TRBJ2-1): KAGVTQTPRYLIKTRGQQVTLSCSPISGHRSVSWYQQTPGQGLQFLFEYFSETQRNKGNFPGRFSGRQFSNSRSEMNVSTLELGDSALYLCASRRTSGTYNEQFFGPGTRLTVL.

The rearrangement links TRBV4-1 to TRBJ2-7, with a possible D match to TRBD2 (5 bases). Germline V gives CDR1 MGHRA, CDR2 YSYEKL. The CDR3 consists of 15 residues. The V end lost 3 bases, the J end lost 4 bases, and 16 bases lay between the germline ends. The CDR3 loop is CASSHHDPGSYEQYF. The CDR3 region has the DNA TGCGCCAGCAGCCACCATGACCCGGGGTCATACGAGCAGTACTTC.

CDR3: CASSSASGGNEQFF. The DNA for the CDR3 is TGCGCCAGCAGCTCCGCTAGCGGGGGCAATGAGCAGTTCTTC. The chain uses TRBV5-1 and TRBJ2-1, with 10 bases aligning to TRBD2. There are 14 residues in the CDR3. Germline V gene sequence: CDR1 SGHRS, CDR2 YFSETQ. The trim removed 3 bases at V and 6 bases at J, leaving 3 bases unmatched. Together with reference TRBV5-1 and TRBJ2-1, the CDR3 gives the full variable domain: KAGVTQTPRYLIKTRGQQVTLSCSPISGHRSVSWYQQTPGQGLQFLFEYFSETQRNKGNFPGRFSGRQFSNSRSEMNVSTLELGDSALYLCASSSASGGNEQFFGPGTRLTVL.

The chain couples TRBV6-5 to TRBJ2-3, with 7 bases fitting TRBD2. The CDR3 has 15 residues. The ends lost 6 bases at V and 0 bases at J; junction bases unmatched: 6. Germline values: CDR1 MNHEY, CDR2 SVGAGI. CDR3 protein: CASRAASGSTDTQYF. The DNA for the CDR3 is TGTGCCAGCAGAGCCGCTAGCGGTAGCACAGATACGCAGTATTTT.

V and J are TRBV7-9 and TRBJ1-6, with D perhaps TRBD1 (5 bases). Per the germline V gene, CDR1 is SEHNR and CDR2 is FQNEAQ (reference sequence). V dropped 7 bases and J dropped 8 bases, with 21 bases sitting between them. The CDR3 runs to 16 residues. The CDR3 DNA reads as TGTGCCAGCAACCCGGGGGGACTCCGGGGCCATTCACCCCTCCACTTT. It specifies CASNPGGLRGHSPLHF.

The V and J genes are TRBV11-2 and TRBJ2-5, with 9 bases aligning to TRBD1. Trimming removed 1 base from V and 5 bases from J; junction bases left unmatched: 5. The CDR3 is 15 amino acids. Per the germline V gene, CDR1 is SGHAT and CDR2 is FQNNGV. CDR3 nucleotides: TGTGCCAGCAGCTTAGGGGACAGGGACTTTGAGACCCAGTACTTC. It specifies CASSLGDRDFETQYF.

DNA of the CDR3: TGTGCCAGCAGCCAGGGGACGGTCGAAGCTTTCTTT. It translates to CASSQGTVEAFF. V gene TRBV7-9 combines with J gene TRBJ1-1; D is perhaps TRBD1 (6 bases). Trimming pared 5 bases from V and 8 bases from J, leaving 12 bases between. The CDR3 is 12 amino acids. Looked up from germline, CDR1 is SEHNR and CDR2 is FQNEAQ (reference sequence).

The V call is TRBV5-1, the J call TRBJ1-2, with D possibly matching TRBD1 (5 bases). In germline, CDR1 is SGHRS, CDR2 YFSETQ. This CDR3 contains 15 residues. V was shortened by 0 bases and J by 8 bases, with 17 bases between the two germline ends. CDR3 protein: CASSLGQNSPRGYTF. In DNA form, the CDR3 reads TGCGCCAGCAGCTTGGGACAGAACTCCCCCCGCGGCTACACCTTC. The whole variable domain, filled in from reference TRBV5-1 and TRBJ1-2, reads KAGVTQTPRYLIKTRGQQVTLSCSPISGHRSVSWYQQTPGQGLQFLFEYFSETQRNKGNFPGRFSGRQFSNSRSEMNVSTLELGDSALYLCASSLGQNSPRGYTFGSGTRLTVV.

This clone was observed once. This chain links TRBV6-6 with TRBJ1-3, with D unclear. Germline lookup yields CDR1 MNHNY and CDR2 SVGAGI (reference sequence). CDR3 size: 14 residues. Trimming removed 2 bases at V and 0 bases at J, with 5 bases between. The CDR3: CASSYTVSGNTIYF. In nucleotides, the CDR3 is TGTGCCAGCAGTTACACGGTCTCTGGAAACACCATATATTTT.

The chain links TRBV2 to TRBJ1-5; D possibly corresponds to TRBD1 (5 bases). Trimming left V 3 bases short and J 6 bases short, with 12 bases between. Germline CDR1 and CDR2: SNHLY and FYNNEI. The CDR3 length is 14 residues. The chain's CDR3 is CASSDRGFGQPQHF. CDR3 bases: TGTGCCAGCAGTGATCGGGGGTTCGGTCAGCCCCAGCATTTT.

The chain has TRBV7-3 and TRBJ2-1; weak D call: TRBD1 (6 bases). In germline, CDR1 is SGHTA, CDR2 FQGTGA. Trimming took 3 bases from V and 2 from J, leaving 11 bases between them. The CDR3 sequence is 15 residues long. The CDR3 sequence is CASSLSDRPYNEQFF. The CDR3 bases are TGTGCCAGCAGCTTGTCTGACAGGCCCTACAATGAGCAGTTCTTC.

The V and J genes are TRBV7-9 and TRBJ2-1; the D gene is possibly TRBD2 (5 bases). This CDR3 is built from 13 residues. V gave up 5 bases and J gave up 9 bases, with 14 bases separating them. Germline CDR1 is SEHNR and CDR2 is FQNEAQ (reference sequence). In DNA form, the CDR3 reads TGTGCCAGCAGCCGGATTCAAGGGAGTGAGCAGTTCTTC. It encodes CASSRIQGSEQFF. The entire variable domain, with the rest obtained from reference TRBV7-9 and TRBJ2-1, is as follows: DTGVSQNPRHKITKRGQNVTFRCDPISEHNRLYWYRQTLGQGPEFLTYFQNEAQLEKSRLLSDRFSAERPKGSFSTLEIQRTEQGDSAMYLCASSRIQGSEQFFGPGTRLTVL.

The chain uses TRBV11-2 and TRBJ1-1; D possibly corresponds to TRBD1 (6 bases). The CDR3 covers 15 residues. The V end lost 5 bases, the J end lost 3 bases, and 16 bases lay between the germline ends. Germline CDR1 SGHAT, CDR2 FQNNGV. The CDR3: CASSKRRGGYTEAFF. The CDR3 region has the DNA TGTGCCAGCAGCAAGCGGAGGGGGGGCTACACTGAAGCTTTCTTT. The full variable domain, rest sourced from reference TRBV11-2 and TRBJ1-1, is EAGVAQSPRYKIIEKRQSVAFWCNPISGHATLYWYQQILGQGPKLLIQFQNNGVVDDSQLPKDRFSAERLKGVDSTLKIQPAKLEDSAVYLCASSKRRGGYTEAFFGQGTRLTVV.

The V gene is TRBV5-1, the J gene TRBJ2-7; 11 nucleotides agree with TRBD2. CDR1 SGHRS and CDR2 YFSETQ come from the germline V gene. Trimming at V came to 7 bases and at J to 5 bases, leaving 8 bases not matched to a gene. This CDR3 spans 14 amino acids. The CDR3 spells CASQRTSGSDEQYF. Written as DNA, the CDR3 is TGCGCCAGCCAGAGAACTAGCGGGAGTGACGAGCAGTACTTC. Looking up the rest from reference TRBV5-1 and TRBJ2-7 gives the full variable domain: KAGVTQTPRYLIKTRGQQVTLSCSPISGHRSVSWYQQTPGQGLQFLFEYFSETQRNKGNFPGRFSGRQFSNSRSEMNVSTLELGDSALYLCASQRTSGSDEQYFGPGTRLTVT.